This is a list of T cell receptor beta chains from one sample in a study of cytomegalovirus exposure and HLA in healthy donors. The table came from immunoSEQ multiplex PCR; TCRdb's copy has only in-frame clones and leaves some out. The sample yields more than 95,000 clones, around 90% seen once. The material sequenced was PBMCs. These receptors were collected from a woman in her late teens or twenties in good health and CMV-seronegative. Each CDR3 is given with its conserved first and last residue. A D gene is named only where the DNA matches it firmly. Rows give clone size only sometimes, using once, few, many, or a class for an expanded clone.

clone_size: -
j_call: TRBJ1-2
v_call: TRBV6-6
d_call: TRBD1
cdr3_aa: CASSYGQGGGGYTF
cdr3_nt: TGTGCCAGCAGTTACGGACAGGGCGGTGGTGGCTACACCTTC

clone_size: -
j_call: TRBJ2-7
v_call: TRBV19
d_call: TRBD2
cdr3_aa: CASSVGGANYEQYF
cdr3_nt: TGTGCCAGTAGCGTCGGGGGGGCGAACTACGAGCAGTACTTC

clone_size: -
j_call: TRBJ2-1
v_call: TRBV6-5
d_call: TRBD2
cdr3_aa: CASSLGTSVANEQFF
cdr3_nt: TGTGCCAGCAGCCTCGGGACTAGCGTGGCCAATGAGCAGTTCTTC

clone_size: -
j_call: TRBJ1-1
v_call: TRBV28
d_call: TRBD1
cdr3_aa: CASRSNRGWITEAFF
cdr3_nt: TGTGCCAGCAGGTCTAACAGGGGATGGATCACTGAAGCTTTCTTT

clone_size: -
j_call: TRBJ2-2
v_call: TRBV28
d_call: TRBD2
cdr3_aa: CASSFRDRLAVYTGELFF
cdr3_nt: TGTGCCAGCAGTTTTAGAGATAGACTAGCGGTATACACCGGGGAGCTGTTTTTT

clone_size: -
j_call: TRBJ2-1
v_call: TRBV5-1
d_call: -
cdr3_aa: CASSARFRGNEQFF
cdr3_nt: TGCGCCAGCAGCGCCCGATTCAGGGGCAATGAGCAGTTCTTC

clone_size: -
j_call: TRBJ2-7
v_call: TRBV29-1
d_call: TRBD1
cdr3_aa: CSAWDRGGEQYF
cdr3_nt: TGCAGCGCCTGGGACAGGGGGGGCGAGCAGTACTTC

clone_size: -
j_call: TRBJ2-5
v_call: TRBV7-2
d_call: TRBD2
cdr3_aa: CASSFAPRELETQYF
cdr3_nt: TGTGCCAGCAGCTTTGCGCCGCGGGAGCTGGAGACCCAGTACTTC

clone_size: -
j_call: TRBJ2-7
v_call: TRBV7-9
d_call: TRBD1
cdr3_aa: CASSLADRAEQYF
cdr3_nt: TGTGCCAGCAGCTTAGCAGACAGGGCAGAGCAGTACTTC

clone_size: few
j_call: TRBJ2-7
v_call: TRBV19
d_call: TRBD1
cdr3_aa: CASSAGTGPYEQYF
cdr3_nt: TGTGCCAGTAGCGCCGGGACAGGGCCCTACGAGCAGTACTTC

clone_size: -
j_call: TRBJ1-2
v_call: TRBV7-2
d_call: -
cdr3_aa: CASSSDRKGNYGYTF
cdr3_nt: TGTGCCAGCAGCTCCGACAGAAAAGGGAACTATGGCTACACCTTC

clone_size: -
j_call: TRBJ2-7
v_call: TRBV21-1
d_call: -
cdr3_aa: CASSIEKTDLYEQYF
cdr3_nt: TGTGCCAGCAGCATCGAAAAGACAGACCTCTACGAGCAGTACTTC

clone_size: -
j_call: TRBJ1-2
v_call: TRBV7-9
d_call: -
cdr3_aa: CASSLALGANGYTF
cdr3_nt: TGTGCCAGCAGCTTAGCGCTTGGGGCTAACGGCTACACCTTC

clone_size: -
j_call: TRBJ2-7
v_call: TRBV29-1
d_call: TRBD2
cdr3_aa: CSVADGRESDEQYF
cdr3_nt: TGCAGCGTTGCGGACGGGAGGGAATCCGACGAGCAGTACTTC

clone_size: -
j_call: TRBJ2-5
v_call: TRBV5-6
d_call: TRBD2
cdr3_aa: CASSLYGGETQYF
cdr3_nt: TGTGCCAGCAGCTTGTACGGGGGGGAGACCCAGTACTTC

clone_size: once
j_call: TRBJ2-1
v_call: TRBV15
d_call: -
cdr3_aa: CATSRGGRDEQFF
cdr3_nt: TGTGCCACCAGCAGGGGGGGGCGCGATGAGCAGTTCTTC

clone_size: -
j_call: TRBJ2-1
v_call: TRBV19
d_call: -
cdr3_aa: CASSSGHYNEQFF
cdr3_nt: TGTGCCAGTAGTTCGGGACACTACAATGAGCAGTTCTTC

clone_size: -
j_call: TRBJ1-2
v_call: TRBV9
d_call: -
cdr3_aa: CASSVGHGYTF
cdr3_nt: TGTGCCAGCAGCGTAGGGCATGGCTACACCTTC

clone_size: -
j_call: TRBJ2-3
v_call: TRBV19
d_call: TRBD2
cdr3_aa: CASSISGGRAGDTQYF
cdr3_nt: TGTGCCAGTAGTATTTCTGGCGGGAGGGCCGGAGATACGCAGTATTTT

clone_size: once
j_call: TRBJ2-1
v_call: TRBV4-2
d_call: TRBD2
cdr3_aa: CASSQDPPLAGGNEQFF
cdr3_nt: TGTGCCAGCAGCCAAGATCCTCCACTAGCGGGAGGGAATGAGCAGTTCTTC

clone_size: -
j_call: TRBJ1-3
v_call: TRBV28
d_call: -
cdr3_aa: CASSFEGTGNTIYF
cdr3_nt: TGTGCCAGCAGTTTCGAGGGTACTGGAAACACCATATATTTT

clone_size: -
j_call: TRBJ2-7
v_call: TRBV7-9
d_call: -
cdr3_aa: CASSLLGGLDEQYF
cdr3_nt: TGTGCCAGCAGCTTATTGGGGGGGCTGGACGAGCAGTACTTC

clone_size: -
j_call: TRBJ2-2
v_call: TRBV15
d_call: -
cdr3_aa: CATSRDRGYGELFF
cdr3_nt: TGTGCCACCAGCAGAGATCGAGGCTACGGGGAGCTGTTTTTT

clone_size: -
j_call: TRBJ2-7
v_call: TRBV7-9
d_call: -
cdr3_aa: CASSPMDNYEQYF
cdr3_nt: TGTGCCAGCAGCCCTATGGACAACTACGAGCAGTACTTC

clone_size: few
j_call: TRBJ1-2
v_call: TRBV7-9
d_call: -
cdr3_aa: CASSLSGSTGAYGYTF
cdr3_nt: TGTGCCAGCAGCCTTTCTGGATCGACAGGAGCCTATGGCTACACCTTC

clone_size: -
j_call: TRBJ2-2
v_call: TRBV21-1
d_call: -
cdr3_aa: CASSARLAGNTGELFF
cdr3_nt: TGTGCCAGCAGCGCCAGACTAGCGGGGAACACCGGGGAGCTGTTTTTT

clone_size: -
j_call: TRBJ1-2
v_call: TRBV27
d_call: -
cdr3_aa: CASSFLHQANYGYTF
cdr3_nt: TGTGCCAGCAGTTTCCTCCATCAGGCTAACTATGGCTACACCTTC

clone_size: -
j_call: TRBJ2-3
v_call: TRBV7-2
d_call: -
cdr3_aa: CASSLNGDTQYF
cdr3_nt: TGTGCCAGCAGCTTAAACGGGGATACGCAGTATTTT

clone_size: -
j_call: TRBJ2-7
v_call: TRBV6-5
d_call: TRBD1
cdr3_aa: CASSTGASPSYEQYF
cdr3_nt: TGTGCCAGCAGTACAGGGGCCTCACCTTCCTACGAGCAGTACTTC

clone_size: -
j_call: TRBJ2-7
v_call: TRBV18
d_call: -
cdr3_aa: CASSPQQGSEQYF
cdr3_nt: TGTGCCAGCTCACCTCAACAGGGCTCCGAGCAGTACTTC

clone_size: -
j_call: TRBJ2-1
v_call: TRBV5-4
d_call: -
cdr3_aa: CASSSAPLGGPYNEQFF
cdr3_nt: TGTGCCAGCAGCTCGGCCCCCTTGGGGGGTCCATACAATGAGCAGTTCTTC

clone_size: -
j_call: TRBJ2-7
v_call: TRBV19
d_call: TRBD1
cdr3_aa: CASSTYKLDRGRREQYF
cdr3_nt: TGTGCCAGTAGTACCTACAAACTCGACAGGGGGAGGAGGGAGCAGTACTTC

clone_size: -
j_call: TRBJ1-1
v_call: TRBV11-3
d_call: TRBD1
cdr3_aa: CASSLEGQALNTEAFF
cdr3_nt: TGTGCCAGCAGCTTAGAGGGACAGGCATTGAACACTGAAGCTTTCTTT

clone_size: -
j_call: TRBJ2-2
v_call: TRBV6-4
d_call: -
cdr3_aa: CASGTQDTGELFF
cdr3_nt: TGTGCCAGCGGCACCCAAGACACCGGGGAGCTGTTTTTT

clone_size: -
j_call: TRBJ2-3
v_call: TRBV7-2
d_call: -
cdr3_aa: CASSHGVTDTQYF
cdr3_nt: TGTGCCAGCAGCCACGGGGTCACAGATACGCAGTATTTT

clone_size: -
j_call: TRBJ1-1
v_call: TRBV19
d_call: -
cdr3_aa: CASSSRANTEAFF
cdr3_nt: TGTGCCAGTAGTTCCCGAGCGAACACTGAAGCTTTCTTT

clone_size: -
j_call: TRBJ2-3
v_call: TRBV5-4
d_call: -
cdr3_aa: CASSVGLSTDTQYF
cdr3_nt: TGTGCCAGCAGCGTGGGACTCTCCACAGATACGCAGTATTTT

clone_size: -
j_call: TRBJ2-7
v_call: TRBV11-2
d_call: TRBD2
cdr3_aa: CASSFGTSGNYEQYF
cdr3_nt: TGTGCCAGCAGCTTCGGGACTAGCGGTAACTACGAGCAGTACTTC

clone_size: -
j_call: TRBJ1-1
v_call: TRBV29-1
d_call: TRBD1
cdr3_aa: CSARTGGTEAFF
cdr3_nt: TGCAGCGCCCGGACAGGGGGCACTGAAGCTTTCTTT

clone_size: -
j_call: TRBJ2-7
v_call: TRBV28
d_call: -
cdr3_aa: CASRNGQPSSYEQYF
cdr3_nt: TGTGCCAGCAGAAACGGACAGCCGAGCTCCTACGAGCAGTACTTC

clone_size: -
j_call: TRBJ2-1
v_call: TRBV28
d_call: -
cdr3_aa: CASSPPLWGEDYNEQFF
cdr3_nt: TGTGCCAGCAGTCCCCCACTGTGGGGGGAGGACTACAATGAGCAGTTCTTC

clone_size: -
j_call: TRBJ2-1
v_call: TRBV2
d_call: TRBD2
cdr3_aa: CASSDGLGADEQFF
cdr3_nt: TGTGCCAGCAGTGATGGACTAGGGGCCGATGAGCAGTTCTTC

clone_size: once
j_call: TRBJ2-7
v_call: TRBV19
d_call: -
cdr3_aa: CASSSRTELYEQYF
cdr3_nt: TGTGCCAGTAGTTCCCGGACAGAGCTCTACGAGCAGTACTTC

clone_size: -
j_call: TRBJ1-2
v_call: TRBV14
d_call: -
cdr3_aa: CASSQDQARVYGYTF
cdr3_nt: TGTGCCAGCAGCCAAGATCAGGCCAGGGTTTACGGCTACACCTTC

clone_size: -
j_call: TRBJ2-7
v_call: TRBV11-3
d_call: -
cdr3_aa: CASSLDYGDSPYEQYF
cdr3_nt: TGTGCCAGCAGCTTAGATTACGGTGACAGCCCCTACGAGCAGTACTTC

clone_size: -
j_call: TRBJ2-1
v_call: TRBV4-2
d_call: -
cdr3_aa: CASSPGTFNYNEQFF
cdr3_nt: TGTGCCAGCAGCCCAGGGACTTTCAATTACAATGAGCAGTTCTTC

clone_size: few
j_call: TRBJ1-2
v_call: TRBV6-1
d_call: -
cdr3_aa: CASSEGPRHGYTF
cdr3_nt: TGTGCCAGCAGTGAAGGTCCTAGGCATGGCTACACCTTC

clone_size: few
j_call: TRBJ2-3
v_call: TRBV9
d_call: TRBD2
cdr3_aa: CASSQGPGSGRGTDTQYF
cdr3_nt: TGTGCCAGCAGTCAAGGGCCCGGTAGCGGGAGGGGCACAGATACGCAGTATTTT

clone_size: -
j_call: TRBJ2-7
v_call: TRBV7-9
d_call: -
cdr3_aa: CASSPGTSYEQYF
cdr3_nt: TGTGCCAGCAGCCCCGGGACATCATACGAGCAGTACTTC

clone_size: once
j_call: TRBJ1-4
v_call: TRBV6-5
d_call: -
cdr3_aa: CAAGGGATNEKLFF
cdr3_nt: TGTGCCGCGGGGGGAGGAGCAACTAATGAAAAACTGTTTTTT

clone_size: -
j_call: TRBJ2-3
v_call: TRBV4-1
d_call: TRBD2
cdr3_aa: CASSQDTSGRSDTQYF
cdr3_nt: TGCGCCAGCAGCCAAGATACTAGCGGGAGGTCAGATACGCAGTATTTT

clone_size: -
j_call: TRBJ2-7
v_call: TRBV27
d_call: TRBD2
cdr3_aa: CASSEGTTPYEQYF
cdr3_nt: TGTGCCAGCAGTGAGGGGACTACCCCGTACGAGCAGTACTTC

clone_size: -
j_call: TRBJ1-1
v_call: TRBV7-2
d_call: -
cdr3_aa: CASSRRDSRMNTEAFF
cdr3_nt: TGTGCCAGCAGCCGGAGGGACTCCCGGATGAACACTGAAGCTTTCTTT

clone_size: -
j_call: TRBJ2-1
v_call: TRBV10-3
d_call: -
cdr3_aa: CATSGLAGDEQFF
cdr3_nt: TGTGCCACCTCGGGGCTAGCAGGGGATGAGCAGTTCTTC

clone_size: -
j_call: TRBJ2-1
v_call: TRBV6-4
d_call: -
cdr3_aa: CASSDSVGKHNEQFF
cdr3_nt: TGTGCCAGCAGTGACTCCGTCGGGAAGCACAATGAGCAGTTCTTC